This is a list of T cell receptor beta chains from one sample in a study of blood T cell repertoires in COVID-19. The repertoire was sequenced with immunoSEQ multiplex PCR; TCRdb's copy has only in-frame clones and lacks some. The sample includes 7,500 to 8,000 clones, 86% of them seen just once. The material sequenced was peripheral blood. The receptors were sampled from a woman aged 55-75 years with active COVID-19. Both conserved end residues are part of each CDR3. D genes are given only for firm matches. Only some rows state a clone size, as once, few, many or a class for expanded clones.

clone size,J gene,D gene,V gene,CDR3 DNA,CDR3 protein
-,TRBJ2-1,TRBD1,TRBV19,TGTGCCAGTAGTCTGCGGACAGGGGAGCAGTTCTTC,CASSLRTGEQFF
-,TRBJ1-2,TRBD1,TRBV7-8,TGTGCCAGCAGCTTACAAGGGGGCCACTATGGCTACACCTTC,CASSLQGGHYGYTF
once,TRBJ1-1,TRBD1,TRBV19,TGTGCCAGTATTAACTCCGGGACAGGGTGGAGGAACACTGAAGCTTTCTTT,CASINSGTGWRNTEAFF
-,TRBJ1-6,TRBD1,TRBV6-5,TGTGCCAGCAGGGACAGGGTTCTTTCACCCCTCCACTTT,CASRDRVLSPLHF
-,TRBJ1-2,-,TRBV7-2,TGTGCCAGCAGCGGCCGGGATCTCCCCTATGGCTACACCTTC,CASSGRDLPYGYTF
-,TRBJ1-1,-,TRBV19,TGTGCCAGTAGTATAGCCGCCCAGCCGGGCACTGAAGCTTTCTTT,CASSIAAQPGTEAFF
-,TRBJ1-5,TRBD1,TRBV27,TGTGCCAGCAGTTTGTGGGGACAGGGAGGACAGCCCCAGCATTTT,CASSLWGQGGQPQHF
-,TRBJ2-7,TRBD1,TRBV19,TGTGCCAGTAGTATCTCCGGACGGACAGGATATTTCTACGAGCAGTACTTC,CASSISGRTGYFYEQYF
-,TRBJ2-3,TRBD2,TRBV7-9,TGTGCCAGCAGCGCCCTAGCGGGCACAGATACGCAGTATTTT,CASSALAGTDTQYF
-,TRBJ1-2,TRBD1,TRBV7-9,TGTGCCAGCGGCGAAGGGGGCCCCCACTATGGCTACACCTTC,CASGEGGPHYGYTF
-,TRBJ2-6,TRBD1,TRBV7-8,TGTGCCAGCAGCTTCCTGCAGGGACAGGGATCTGGGGCCAACGTCCTGACTTTC,CASSFLQGQGSGANVLTF
-,TRBJ2-5,-,TRBV10-3,TGTGCCATCAGTGAGCTATTAGCCCAAGAGACCCAGTACTTC,CAISELLAQETQYF
-,TRBJ1-5,-,TRBV27,TGTGCCAGCAATCCTACAGGGATCGGGCAGCCCCAGCATTTT,CASNPTGIGQPQHF
-,TRBJ2-7,TRBD1,TRBV10-2,TGCGCCAGCAGCAAAAGGGACAGGGGCTACGAGCAGTACTTC,CASSKRDRGYEQYF
-,TRBJ1-2,-,TRBV30,TGTGCCTGGAGTGTAGACATCCCAGGGCATGGCTACACCTTC,CAWSVDIPGHGYTF
-,TRBJ1-5,-,TRBV5-1,TGCGCCAGCAGCGGCGGTAGCGAAAATCAGCCCCAGCATTTT,CASSGGSENQPQHF
-,TRBJ1-1,TRBD1,TRBV9,TGTGCCAGCAGCGAGGGGACAGGTGCGAACACTGAAGCTTTCTTT,CASSEGTGANTEAFF